The 18 T cell receptor beta chains below were found in one sample sequenced in a study of T cells in Graves' hyperthyroidism and ophthalmopathy. Amplification of TCR beta CDR3 regions used RNA as the template. Carried out on the TCR CDR3, a first-round RT-PCR used the HTBI primer set. TCRdb re-called the multiplex PCR reads with MiXCR, one entry per CDR3 protein. Of some 580,000 distinct CDR3 sequences listed, around 16% are singletons. Sequencing was carried out using blood. The receptors derive from a woman aged 40 to 50 with Graves' ophthalmopathy.

The V gene is TRBV4-1, the J gene TRBJ2-3, with 9 bases lining up with TRBD2. V lost 4 bases to trimming and J lost 6 bases; unmatched junction nucleotides: 5. CDR1 MGHRA and CDR2 YSYEKL come from the germline V gene. The CDR3 runs 14 residues. CDR3 amino acids: CASSRLAEYDTQYF. DNA for the CDR3: TGCGCCAGCAGCCGACTAGCGGAATACGATACGCAGTATTTT.

This clonotype occurred a few times. This chain connects TRBV18 to TRBJ2-5; D ambiguous. V was clipped by 3 bases and J by 0 bases, with 8 bases between them. The germline CDR1 and CDR2 sequences are KGHSH and LQKENI. There are 14 residues in the CDR3. The CDR3 DNA follows: TGTGCCAGCTCACCGAAACGGAACCAAGAGACCCAGTACTTC. This gives the protein CASSPKRNQETQYF. The variable domain in full, completed from reference TRBV18 and TRBJ2-5, reads NAGVMQNPRHLVRRRGQEARLRCSPMKGHSHVYWYRQLPEEGLKFMVYLQKENIIDESGMPKERFSAEFPKEGPSILRIQQVVRGDSAAYFCASSPKRNQETQYFGPGTRLLVL.

There are many counts of this clonotype. The J gene is TRBJ2-3, the V gene TRBV2, with D perhaps TRBD2 (7 bases). Trimming shortened V by 8 bases and J by 4 bases, and 10 bases separated the two germline ends. The CDR3 length is 12 residues. Germline-derived CDR1 and CDR2 are SNHLY and FYNNEI. The chain's CDR3 is CASGGAPDTQYF. CDR3 DNA: TGTGCCAGCGGGGGGGCTCCAGATACGCAGTATTTT.

This clonotype was seen a few times. The V gene is TRBV5-1, the J gene TRBJ2-7; D gene unclear. Germline V lookup: CDR1 SGHRS, CDR2 YFSETQ. V lost 2 bases to trimming and J lost 0 bases, with 12 bases between them. The length of the CDR3 is 15 residues. The CDR3 here is CASSFYPSNSYEQYF. The CDR3 region has the DNA TGCGCCAGCAGCTTTTATCCTTCCAACTCCTACGAGCAGTACTTC.

This clonotype was counted a few times. The chain uses TRBV5-6 and TRBJ2-3, with 7 bases lining up with TRBD1. The CDR3 runs to 13 residues. The V gene end was trimmed by 4 bases and the J gene end by 4 bases; junction bases not matched to a gene: 3. Germline CDR1 and CDR2: SGHDT and YYEEEE. The CDR3 nucleotides read TGTGCCAGCAGCAAACAGGGGCCAGATACGCAGTATTTT. Its protein is CASSKQGPDTQYF.

This clonotype was detected many times. This chain links TRBV28 with TRBJ2-5; 10 positions match TRBD2. Germline assignment: CDR1 MDHEN and CDR2 SYDVKM. After removal of 3 bases from V and 0 bases from J, the junction contained 10 bases not matched to a gene. This CDR3 has 18 residues. Here the CDR3 DNA reads TGTGCCAGCAGTTTCCCGTTAGGGACTAGCGCGTACCAAGAGACCCAGTACTTC. It translates to CASSFPLGTSAYQETQYF.

This clonotype was seen repeatedly, ten times or more. The chain recombines TRBV2 with TRBJ1-5; D not resolved. This CDR3 is built from 16 residues. Germline lookup yields CDR1 SNHLY and CDR2 FYNNEI. Trimming removed 6 bases at V and 0 bases at J, with 15 bases between. The DNA for the CDR3 is TGTGCCAGCAGCGGGTGGGTGGCAGCTAGCAATCAGCCCCAGCATTTT. Translated, it gives CASSGWVAASNQPQHF.

This clonotype was seen repeatedly, ten times or more. The chain recombines TRBV3-1 with TRBJ1-2; D gene unclear. The germline V and J ends were trimmed by 4 bases and 0 bases, with 6 bases remaining between them. The CDR3 runs to 13 residues. Germline CDR1 and CDR2: LGHDT and YNNKEL (reference sequence). The CDR3, as DNA: TGTGCCAGCAGCCCCATCTCTAACTATGGCTACACCTTC. Translated, it gives CASSPISNYGYTF.

This clonotype was seen repeatedly, ten times or more. The V call is TRBV7-9, the J call TRBJ2-5; 12 bases are a match to TRBD2. Per the germline V gene, CDR1 is SEHNR and CDR2 is FQNEAQ (reference sequence). After removal of 5 bases from V and 4 bases from J, the junction contained 8 bases not matched to a gene. The CDR3 is 16 residues long. The CDR3: CASSQTSGSFGETQYF. The DNA of the CDR3 is TGTGCCAGCAGCCAGACTAGCGGGAGTTTTGGAGAGACCCAGTACTTC.

This clonotype was seen a few times. J is TRBJ2-1 and V is TRBV11-2, with 14 positions matching TRBD2. The CDR3 is made up of 16 amino acids. Germline V lookup: CDR1 SGHAT, CDR2 FQNNGV. V lost 0 bases to trimming and J lost 10 bases; unmatched junction nucleotides: 5. CDR3 in amino acids: CASSLESGLAGGEQFF. Here the CDR3 DNA reads TGTGCCAGCAGCTTAGAATCCGGACTAGCGGGGGGAGAGCAGTTCTTC.

V is TRBV28 and J is TRBJ1-1, with D possibly matching TRBD1 (5 bases). V was shortened by 5 bases and J by 12 bases, with 13 bases between the two germline ends. Germline V CDR1 and CDR2: MDHEN, SYDVKM. This CDR3 has 11 residues. CDR3 region: CASSDRRGTFF. The CDR3 DNA reads TGTGCCAGCAGTGACCGTAGGGGTACTTTCTTT.

The V gene is TRBV5-1, the J gene TRBJ2-5; unclear D gene. V was pared by 3 bases and J by 7 bases, with 13 bases between. CDR3 length: 13 residues. Germline V gene data show CDR1 as SGHRS and CDR2 as YFSETQ. CDR3 nucleotide sequence: TGCGCCAGCAGCTGGTTAGAGGAAGGGACCCAGTACTTC. Amino acid sequence: CASSWLEEGTQYF.

This clonotype was observed a handful of times. The gene calls are TRBV19 and TRBJ2-1, with D possibly matching TRBD1 (8 bases). The CDR3 totals 19 residues. The ends were cut back, 6 bases at V and 8 bases at J, with 32 bases in the middle. Germline V lookup: CDR1 LNHDA, CDR2 SQIVND (reference sequence). The CDR3 sequence: CASSPRQGTARRGWYEQFF. Written as DNA, the CDR3 is TGTGCCAGTAGCCCTCGACAGGGGACCGCTAGGCGGGGGTGGTATGAGCAGTTCTTC.

This clonotype appeared once. The chain recombines TRBV28 with TRBJ2-1, with 11 nucleotides matching TRBD2. The germline V gene has CDR1 MDHEN and CDR2 SYDVKM. The V segment lost 8 bases and the J segment 0 bases; nucleotides outside the gene matches: 6. The CDR3 is 16 amino acids. The CDR3 loop reads CASCPSGRPSYNEQFF. The CDR3 DNA follows: TGTGCCAGCTGCCCTAGCGGGAGGCCCTCCTACAATGAGCAGTTCTTC. The whole variable domain, filled in from reference TRBV28 and TRBJ2-1, reads DVKVTQSSRYLVKRTGEKVFLECVQDMDHENMFWYRQDPGLGLRLIYFSYDVKMKEKGDIPEGYSVSREKKERFSLILESASTNQTSMYLCASCPSGRPSYNEQFFGPGTRLTVL.

This clonotype was observed at least ten times. This rearrangement joins TRBV20-1 to TRBJ2-1; tentatively, D is TRBD2 (5 bases). CDR3 length: 15 residues. The germline V and J ends were trimmed by 0 bases and 0 bases, with 9 bases remaining between them. Per germline, CDR1 DFQATT and CDR2 SNEGSKA (reference sequence). The CDR3 DNA sequence: TGCAGTGCTAGAGATAAGCGGACCTCCTACAATGAGCAGTTCTTC. Its translation: CSARDKRTSYNEQFF.

V usage is TRBV10-2 and J usage is TRBJ2-1; D is perhaps TRBD2 (5 bases). Germline lookup yields CDR1 WSHSY and CDR2 SAAADI. The CDR3 runs 14 residues. Trimming left V 8 bases short and J 9 bases short, with 20 bases between. The CDR3 DNA follows: TGCGCCAGCCGAGACTCCGGGAAAAAGGGTGAGCAGTTCTTC. It codes for CASRDSGKKGEQFF.

This clonotype occurred many times. The chain joins TRBV20-1 to TRBJ2-7; unclear D gene. CDR3 length: 13 amino acids. V dropped 1 base and J dropped 2 bases, with 9 bases sitting between them. The germline V gene has CDR1 DFQATT and CDR2 SNEGSKA (reference sequence). CDR3 residues: CSARVRQPYEQYF. The CDR3 region has the DNA TGCAGTGCTAGAGTACGGCAACCCTACGAGCAGTACTTC.

This clonotype was seen more than once but under ten times. The chain couples TRBV10-3 to TRBJ2-6, with D unclear. V was pared by 8 bases and J by 0 bases, with 8 bases between. Germline CDR1 ENHRY, CDR2 SYGVKD. The CDR3 has 14 amino acids. DNA for the CDR3: TGTGCCATCCGATCAAACTCTGGGGCCAACGTCCTGACTTTC. Translating gives CAIRSNSGANVLTF.